A single sample is the source of the 18 T cell receptor beta chains below, sequenced in a study of CD8+CD57+ T cells in acquired aplastic anemia. Genomic DNA constituted the template upon which TCR beta VDJ and CDR3 profiling was performed. TCRdb passed the reads through MiXCR, listing each CDR3 protein once. The sample includes a few hundred thousand distinct CDR3 sequences, around three fifths seen only once; the top ten take 1.3%. Patients picked for sequencing had shown CD8+CD57+ cell expansion detected by flow cytometry. The specimen was sorted CD4+, CD8+, or CD8+CD57+ T cells (not recorded which) from PBMCs. The receptors come from a human donor with aplastic anemia.

This clonotype has a count of ten or more. This sequence joins TRBV6-1 and TRBJ2-7; 8 bases are shared with TRBD1. This CDR3 contains 15 residues. Germline V gene lookup returns CDR1 MNHNS and CDR2 SASEGT. Trimming took 6 bases from V and 2 from J; bases not matched to a gene: 9. Written as DNA, the CDR3 is TGTGCCAGCAGCTCAGGGGGCGGTGTCCCCTACGAGCAGTACTTC. This translates into CASSSGGGVPYEQYF.

The CDR3 sequence: CASSLALGQPQHF. The CDR3 DNA reads TGCGCCAGCAGCTTGGCCTTGGGGCAGCCCCAGCATTTT. This sequence joins TRBV5-1 and TRBJ1-5; the D is unclear. Germline V gene data show CDR1 as SGHRS and CDR2 as YFSETQ. The CDR3 has 13 residues. The germline V and J ends were trimmed by 0 bases and 7 bases, with 8 bases remaining between them.

This clonotype was observed many times. This chain joins TRBV12-3 or TRBV12-4 and TRBJ1-1, with a tentative D call TRBD1 (6 bases). Trimming removed 7 bases at V and 7 bases at J, with 22 bases between. The CDR3 totals 15 residues. The CDR3 DNA reads TGTGCCAGCAAAGAGAGCGGGACACTTTTCGGTGAAGCTTTCTTT. This gives the protein CASKESGTLFGEAFF.

The CDR3 nucleotides are TGTGCCAGCAGCTTTGATCCTAGCGGGCCCTATGGCTACACCTTC. Protein sequence: CASSFDPSGPYGYTF. The gene calls are TRBV12-3 or TRBV12-4 and TRBJ1-2; D unresolved. V lost 6 bases and J lost 4, with 18 bases in between. This CDR3 is 15 amino acids long.

The chain employs TRBV7-6 and TRBJ2-5; 12 nucleotides line up with TRBD2. The germline V gene has CDR1 SGHVS and CDR2 FNYEAQ. The CDR3 covers 18 residues. V was pared by 0 bases and J by 5 bases, with 10 bases of the junction left unmatched. DNA of the CDR3: TGTGCCAGCAGCTTAGCGGCTAGCGGGGGGGATCCCCTGGAGACCCAGTACTTC. Amino acid sequence: CASSLAASGGDPLETQYF.

The rearrangement links TRBV5-4 to TRBJ2-1, with 10 bases that match TRBD2. The junction had 5 bases not matched to a gene; V was cut back by 0 bases and J by 8 bases. The CDR3 is 15 residues long. The germline V gene has CDR1 SGHNT and CDR2 YYREEE (reference sequence). The CDR3 here is CASSLERGGLDEQFF. The CDR3, as DNA: TGTGCCAGCAGCTTGGAGCGGGGGGGCCTGGATGAGCAGTTCTTC.

The rearrangement uses TRBV9 and TRBJ1-6; possible D gene TRBD1, 5 bases. This CDR3 is 12 amino acids long. Per germline, CDR1 SGDLS and CDR2 YYNGEE. V lost 1 base, J lost 10 bases, and 6 bases lay in between. The CDR3 here is CASSVQGSPLHF. CDR3 coding DNA: TGTGCCAGCAGCGTACAGGGATCACCCCTCCACTTT. The full variable domain, with the rest looked up from reference TRBV9 and TRBJ1-6, is DSGVTQTPKHLITATGQRVTLRCSPRSGDLSVYWYQQSLDQGLQFLIQYYNGEERAKGNILERFSAQQFPDLHSELNLSSLELGDSALYFCASSVQGSPLHFGNGTRLTVT.

This clonotype was observed at least ten times. The rearrangement uses TRBV6-5 and TRBJ1-4; weak D call: TRBD1 (5 bases). Trimming pared 2 bases from V and 17 bases from J, leaving 12 bases between. Germline V gene data show CDR1 as MNHEY and CDR2 as SVGAGI. The CDR3 is 11 amino acids. The CDR3 here is CASSYGGGEFF. CDR3 nucleotides: TGTGCCAGCAGTTACGGGGGGGGGGAATTTTTT.

This clonotype was seen at least ten times. The chain uses TRBV12-3 or TRBV12-4 and TRBJ1-6; tentatively, D is TRBD1 (5 bases). The ends were cut back, 5 bases at V and 7 bases at J, with 24 bases in the middle. The CDR3 extends over 18 amino acids. CDR3 amino acids: CASSDSGLGLPTNSPLHF. The CDR3 bases are TGTGCCAGCAGTGATTCGGGGTTGGGGCTGCCGACCAATTCACCCCTCCACTTT.

The chain links TRBV5-4 to TRBJ2-7; tentatively, D is TRBD1 (5 bases). The CDR3 is 17 amino acids. Germline V gene data show CDR1 as SGHNT and CDR2 as YYREEE (reference sequence). The V end was cut by 1 base, the J end by 2 bases, with 19 bases between. For the CDR3, the DNA is TGTGCCAGCAGCTTGAGGGGCGGTGCCGGAACACCCTACGAGCAGTACTTC. Translation gives CASSLRGGAGTPYEQYF.

This clonotype has a count of ten or more. V is TRBV12-3 or TRBV12-4 and J is TRBJ2-7; D unclear. Trimming pared 2 bases from V and 5 bases from J, leaving 16 bases between. This CDR3 is built from 15 residues. CDR3 bases: TGTGCCAGCAGTTTACAGGCTACCCCGACCCACGAGCAGTACTTC. It specifies CASSLQATPTHEQYF.

The rearrangement uses TRBV20-1 and TRBJ2-1, with TRBD2 matching 8 bases. The germline CDR1 and CDR2 sequences are DFQATT and SNEGSKA (reference sequence). The CDR3 length is 17 residues. The junction had 13 bases not matched to a gene; V was cut back by 0 bases and J by 6 bases. DNA for the CDR3: TGCAGTGCTAGAGAAACGCAAGCGGGGGAGCCATCCAATGAGCAGTTCTTC. This sequence encodes CSARETQAGEPSNEQFF.

This clonotype occurred a few times. The genes are TRBV29-1 and TRBJ2-1; D may be TRBD1 (6 bases). V lost 4 bases and J lost 6, with 10 bases in between. CDR1 is SQVTM and CDR2 is ANQGSEA in the germline V gene. The CDR3 extends over 12 amino acids. The CDR3 nucleotides read TGCAGCGTTGGGGGCAGGGGCAATGAGCAGTTCTTC. Residues: CSVGGRGNEQFF.

This clonotype was seen more than once but under ten times. The J gene is TRBJ2-1, the V gene TRBV7-8; no clear D gene. The CDR3 runs 14 residues. Trimming cost V 5 bases and J 4 bases, with 12 bases left between them. CDR1 is SGHVS and CDR2 is FQNEAQ in the germline V gene. Here the CDR3 DNA reads TGTGCCAGCAGCCCCCGGACGACGTACAATGAGCAGTTCTTC. It codes for CASSPRTTYNEQFF.

This rearrangement joins TRBV18 to TRBJ2-7; D perhaps matches TRBD2 (6 bases). Germline CDR1 and CDR2: KGHSH and LQKENI. The CDR3 is made up of 12 amino acids. Trimming took off 8 bases at V and 3 bases at J, with 11 bases between the two ends. Here the CDR3 reads CASRRGLYEQYF. CDR3 bases: TGTGCCAGCAGACGGGGACTCTACGAGCAGTACTTC.

This clonotype was seen ten or more times. This chain links TRBV29-1 with TRBJ2-5; TRBD1 matches at 7 bases. The CDR3 loop spans 13 amino acids. The J segment lost 0 bases and the V segment lost 5 bases, leaving 3 bases of the junction unmatched. Germline V lookup: CDR1 SQVTM, CDR2 ANQGSEA. The DNA for the CDR3 is TGCAGCGTTTCCGGGACAGACCAAGAGACCCAGTACTTC. Translating gives CSVSGTDQETQYF.

This clonotype was observed once. The V call is TRBV7-8, the J call TRBJ1-5, with 7 bases lining up with TRBD1. The CDR3 is 15 residues long. Germline lookup yields CDR1 SGHVS and CDR2 FQNEAQ. The V segment lost 2 bases and the J segment 6 bases; nucleotides outside the gene matches: 7. CDR3 sequence reads: CASSLRRGPVQPQHF. The CDR3 region has the DNA TGTGCCAGCAGCTTAAGGAGGGGGCCGGTTCAGCCCCAGCATTTT.

The rearrangement joins TRBV7-6 to TRBJ2-1; D gene unclear. The CDR3 is 15 amino acids. The germline V gene encodes CDR1 SGHVS and CDR2 FNYEAQ. The V end lost 1 base, the J end lost 10 bases, and 17 bases lay between the germline ends. CDR3 sequence: CASSLGTSRMGEQFF. The CDR3 DNA sequence: TGTGCCAGCAGCTTAGGAACGAGCCGTATGGGAGAGCAGTTCTTC.